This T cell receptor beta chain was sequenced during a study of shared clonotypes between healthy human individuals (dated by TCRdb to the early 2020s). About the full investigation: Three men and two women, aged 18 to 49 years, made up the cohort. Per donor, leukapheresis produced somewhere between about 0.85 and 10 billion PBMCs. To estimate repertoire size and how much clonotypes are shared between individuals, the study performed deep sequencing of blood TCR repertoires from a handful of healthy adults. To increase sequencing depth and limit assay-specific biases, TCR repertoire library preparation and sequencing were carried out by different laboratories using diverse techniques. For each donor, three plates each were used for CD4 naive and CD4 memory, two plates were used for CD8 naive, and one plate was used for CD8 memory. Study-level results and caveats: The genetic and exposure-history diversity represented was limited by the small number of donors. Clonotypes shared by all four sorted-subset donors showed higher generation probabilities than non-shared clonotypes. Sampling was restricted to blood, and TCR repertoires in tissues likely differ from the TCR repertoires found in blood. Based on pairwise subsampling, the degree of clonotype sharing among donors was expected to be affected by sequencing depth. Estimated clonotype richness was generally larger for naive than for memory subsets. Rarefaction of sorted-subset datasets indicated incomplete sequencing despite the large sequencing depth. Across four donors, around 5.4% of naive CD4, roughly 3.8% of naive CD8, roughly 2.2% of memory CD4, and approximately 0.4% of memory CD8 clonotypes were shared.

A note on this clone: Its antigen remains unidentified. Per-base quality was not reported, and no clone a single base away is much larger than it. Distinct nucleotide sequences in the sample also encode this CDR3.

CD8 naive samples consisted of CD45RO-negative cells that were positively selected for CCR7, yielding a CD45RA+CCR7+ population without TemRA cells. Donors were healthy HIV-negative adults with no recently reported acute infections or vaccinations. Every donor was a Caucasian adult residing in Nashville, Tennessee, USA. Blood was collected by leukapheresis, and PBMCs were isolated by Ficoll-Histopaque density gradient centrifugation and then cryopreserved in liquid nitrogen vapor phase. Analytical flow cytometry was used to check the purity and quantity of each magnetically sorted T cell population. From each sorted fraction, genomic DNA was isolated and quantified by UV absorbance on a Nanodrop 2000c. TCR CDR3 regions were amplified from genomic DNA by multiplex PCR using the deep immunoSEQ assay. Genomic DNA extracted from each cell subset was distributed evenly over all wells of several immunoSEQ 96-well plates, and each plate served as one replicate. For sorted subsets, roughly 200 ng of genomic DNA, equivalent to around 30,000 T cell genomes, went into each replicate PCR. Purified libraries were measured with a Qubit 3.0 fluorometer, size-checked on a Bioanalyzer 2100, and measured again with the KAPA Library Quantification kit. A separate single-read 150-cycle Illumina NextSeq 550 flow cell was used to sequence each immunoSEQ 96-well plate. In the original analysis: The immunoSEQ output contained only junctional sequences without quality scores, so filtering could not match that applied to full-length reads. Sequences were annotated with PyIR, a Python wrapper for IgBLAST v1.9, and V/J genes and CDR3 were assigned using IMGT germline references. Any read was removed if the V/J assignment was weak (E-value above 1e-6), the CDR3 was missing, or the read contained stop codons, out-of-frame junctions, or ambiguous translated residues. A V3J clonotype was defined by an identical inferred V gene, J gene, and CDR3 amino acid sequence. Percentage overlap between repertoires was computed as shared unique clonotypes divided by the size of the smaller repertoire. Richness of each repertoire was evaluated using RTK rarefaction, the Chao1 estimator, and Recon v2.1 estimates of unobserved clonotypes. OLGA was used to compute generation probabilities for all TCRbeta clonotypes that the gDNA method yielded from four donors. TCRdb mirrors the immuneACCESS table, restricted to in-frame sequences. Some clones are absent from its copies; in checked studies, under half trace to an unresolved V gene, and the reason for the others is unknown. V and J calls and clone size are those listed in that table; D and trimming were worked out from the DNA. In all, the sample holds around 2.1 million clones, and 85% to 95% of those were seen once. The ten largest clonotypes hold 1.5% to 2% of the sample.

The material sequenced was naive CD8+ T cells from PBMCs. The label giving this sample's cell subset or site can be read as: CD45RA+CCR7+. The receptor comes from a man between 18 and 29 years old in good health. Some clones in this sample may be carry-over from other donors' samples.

The sequenced DNA: TGTGCCAGCAGTTTAGGCGAAACCTACGAGCAGTACTTC. It encodes CASSLGETYEQYF. The chain is made from TRBV28 and TRBJ2-7; no D gene is confidently identified. Based on the germline V gene, the CDR1 and CDR2 sequences are MDHEN and SYDVKM. The CDR3 contains 13 residues, cysteine and phenylalanine counted. Only the CDR3 DNA is retained, 39 bases long and in frame from the first base. Trimming removed 2 bases from V and 2 bases from J, leaving 7 bases between the germline ends.